This passage covers 27 T cell receptor beta chains from one sample sequenced in a study of T cell repertoires in cytomegalovirus infection. From the reads, TCRdb called clonotypes with MiXCR, one entry per CDR3 protein. The sample has about 130,000 distinct CDR3 sequences, approximately 9.2% seen once; the top ten hold roughly 9.1%. Sequenced: PBMCs. The receptor source for this set is a human donor in good health (CMV status not recorded). Some clones in this sample may be carry-over from other donors' samples.

There are a few counts of this clonotype. This rearrangement joins TRBV10-3 to TRBJ2-3; 7 bases match TRBD2. Germline lookup yields CDR1 ENHRY and CDR2 SYGVKD. V lost 3 bases to trimming and J lost 14 bases; unmatched junction nucleotides: 5. The CDR3 sequence is 11 residues long. The CDR3 DNA reads TGTGCCATCAGTGACAGCGGCGGGGGGTATTTT. Protein product: CAISDSGGGYF.

This clonotype showed up many times. V is TRBV4-2 and J is TRBJ2-2; no clear D gene. Germline loops: CDR1 LGHNA, CDR2 YNFKEQ. The CDR3 loop spans 15 amino acids. V lost 0 bases, J lost 4 bases, and 9 bases lay in between. This CDR3 is CASSQEGWLTGELFF. CDR3 nucleotide sequence: TGTGCCAGCAGCCAAGAGGGCTGGCTCACCGGGGAGCTGTTTTTT.

In this sample, this clonotype turned up many times. The rearrangement joins TRBV27 to TRBJ2-3; D not resolved. The ends were cut back, 6 bases at V and 6 bases at J, with 13 bases in the middle. The CDR3 sequence is 13 residues long. Germline V gene sequence: CDR1 MNHEY, CDR2 SMNVEV (reference sequence). CDR3 in DNA: TGTGCCAGCAGCCCAAAGTGGGTCGATACGCAGTATTTT. Translation gives CASSPKWVDTQYF.

This clonotype was counted at least ten times. The chain has TRBV23-1 and TRBJ2-3; 7 bases are a match to TRBD2. TRBV23-1 is noted as an ORF with a role that remains uncertain. V was pared by 0 bases and J by 10 bases, with 16 bases of the junction left unmatched. The CDR3 extends over 17 amino acids. In DNA, the CDR3 is TGCGCCAGCAGTCAATCGCCACGGGAGGAGAAATATGGGGCGCAGTATTTT. Translation gives CASSQSPREEKYGAQYF.

This clonotype appeared many times. This chain connects TRBV15 to TRBJ2-3; D possibly corresponds to TRBD1 (6 bases). Trimming shortened V by 1 base and J by 8 bases, and 7 bases separated the two germline ends. CDR3 length: 12 residues. CDR1 and CDR2 from the germline V gene are LNHNV and YYDKDF (reference sequence). DNA of the CDR3: TGTGCCACCAGCAGAGTAGGGGGTACGCAGTATTTT. This gives the protein CATSRVGGTQYF.

This clonotype was seen many times. This chain uses TRBV28 with TRBJ1-4; possible D gene TRBD1, 6 bases. The CDR3 totals 16 residues. Trimming stripped 2 bases from V and 7 bases from J, with 17 bases between. The germline V gene has CDR1 MDHEN and CDR2 SYDVKM. The CDR3, as DNA: TGTGCCAGCAGTTTAACAGGGACCTACTACTTTGAAAAACTGTTTTTT. It translates to CASSLTGTYYFEKLFF.

This clonotype was recorded at least ten times. This rearrangement joins TRBV6-2 or TRBV6-3 to TRBJ1-1, with D perhaps matching TRBD1 (6 bases). CDR3 length equals 13 residues. V shed 11 bases and J shed 3 bases, with 16 bases lying between them. Per germline, CDR1 MNHEY and CDR2 SVGEGT. CDR3 residues: CAVDTGSHTEAFF. CDR3 nucleotide sequence: TGTGCCGTCGATACAGGGTCTCACACTGAAGCTTTCTTT.

At least ten counts were recorded for this clonotype. The chain links TRBV2 to TRBJ1-2; D remains ambiguous. Germline values: CDR1 SNHLY, CDR2 FYNNEI. The CDR3 has 14 residues. V lost 4 bases and J lost 8, with 17 bases in between. CDR3 nucleotides: TGTGCCAGCAGTGGTCTGACTAACGGTCGGGGCTACACCTTC. This codes for CASSGLTNGRGYTF.

The chain carries TRBV7-9 and TRBJ2-1; TRBD2 matches at 7 bases. CDR1 and CDR2 from the germline V gene are SEHNR and FQNEAQ (reference sequence). V lost 1 base and J lost 4; bases outside the gene matches: 7. The CDR3 totals 16 residues. The CDR3 loop reads CASSLVTSTQYNEQFF. The CDR3 bases are TGTGCCAGCAGCTTAGTGACTAGCACGCAATACAATGAGCAGTTCTTC.

This clonotype was counted at least ten times. The chain links TRBV19 to TRBJ1-1; 9 bases map to TRBD1. Germline-derived CDR1 and CDR2 are LNHDA and SQIVND (reference sequence). V was clipped by 6 bases and J by 5 bases; unmatched bases: 7. CDR3 length: 14 amino acids. The CDR3: CASSMTGGSTEAFF. In DNA, the CDR3 is TGTGCCAGTAGCATGACAGGGGGAAGTACTGAAGCTTTCTTT.

This clonotype showed up many times. The chain recombines TRBV28 with TRBJ1-1; the D gene is possibly TRBD1 (6 bases). Germline assignment: CDR1 MDHEN and CDR2 SYDVKM. Trimming shortened V by 7 bases and J by 1 base, and 16 bases separated the two germline ends. The CDR3 runs 15 residues. The CDR3 coding sequence is TGTGCCAGCATTCCGGGGGCTGCAAGGAACACTGAAGCTTTCTTT. Protein sequence: CASIPGAARNTEAFF.

The chain combines TRBV28 with TRBJ1-5; 8 bases are shared with TRBD1. V was pared by 6 bases and J by 6 bases, with 7 bases of the junction left unmatched. This CDR3 contains 14 residues. Germline V CDR1 and CDR2: MDHEN, SYDVKM. CDR3 residues: CASRDRDRAQPQHF. In nucleotides, the CDR3 is TGTGCCAGCAGGGACAGGGATCGAGCTCAGCCCCAGCATTTT.

Many counts were recorded for this clonotype. This chain joins TRBV7-2 and TRBJ2-1; D gene unclear. This CDR3 region has 13 residues. CDR1 and CDR2 (germline): SGHTA, FQGNSA. V was clipped by 0 bases and J by 10 bases, with 10 bases between them. As DNA, the CDR3 is TGTGCCAGCAGCTTAGCCCCCTCTGGCGAGCAGTTCTTC. Translation: CASSLAPSGEQFF.

This clonotype has a count of ten or more. This chain connects TRBV12-3 or TRBV12-4 to TRBJ2-2; possibly TRBD2 for D (5 bases). Trimming shortened V by 6 bases and J by 5 bases, and 10 bases separated the two germline ends. The CDR3 spans 13 residues. The CDR3 DNA follows: TGTGCCAGCAGCCAAAGGGAGACCGGGGAGCTGTTTTTT. Translated: CASSQRETGELFF.

In its sample, this clonotype was seen many times. Here the CDR3 DNA reads TGTGCCAGCAGCCCGGGACAGGGTAACCCTGAAGCTTTCTTT. It yields the protein CASSPGQGNPEAFF. The J gene is TRBJ1-1, the V gene TRBV7-9; 9 bases are shared with TRBD1. Trimming removed 5 bases from V and 6 bases from J; junction bases left unmatched: 7. CDR3 length: 14 amino acids. Germline V gives CDR1 SEHNR, CDR2 FQNEAQ (reference sequence).

The table lists this clonotype with many counts. The chain is built from TRBV7-6 and TRBJ2-1, with D perhaps assigned TRBD1 or TRBD2 (5 bases each). V lost 7 bases, J lost 0 bases, and 16 bases lay in between. The germline V gene encodes CDR1 SGHVS and CDR2 FNYEAQ. This CDR3 spans 16 amino acids. CDR3 DNA: TGTGCCAGCAAACAGTCGGGGCCTAGCTCCTACAATGAGCAGTTCTTC. Translated: CASKQSGPSSYNEQFF.

This clonotype has just a few counts. V and J are TRBV7-9 and TRBJ1-5, with D possibly TRBD1 on 6 matching bases. V dropped 5 bases and J dropped 1 base, with 12 bases sitting between them. CDR1 SEHNR and CDR2 FQNEAQ come from the germline V gene (reference sequence). This CDR3 has 15 residues. CDR3 sequence: CASSPGTQSNQPQHF. In DNA, the CDR3 is TGTGCCAGCAGCCCCGGGACACAAAGCAATCAGCCCCAGCATTTT. Using reference TRBV7-9 and TRBJ1-5 for the parts outside the CDR3, the full variable domain is DTGVSQNPRHKITKRGQNVTFRCDPISEHNRLYWYRQTLGQGPEFLTYFQNEAQLEKSRLLSDRFSAERPKGSFSTLEIQRTEQGDSAMYLCASSPGTQSNQPQHFGDGTRLSIL.

This clonotype has just a few counts. The rearrangement uses TRBV6-5 and TRBJ1-5; tentative D call: TRBD1 (5 bases). Germline V lookup: CDR1 MNHEY, CDR2 SVGAGI. V was cut by 6 bases and J by 9 bases, with 15 bases left in between. This CDR3 contains 13 residues. The CDR3 region is CASRQQGISPQHF. Written as DNA, the CDR3 is TGTGCCAGCAGGCAGCAGGGTATATCGCCCCAGCATTTT.

This clonotype was seen only a few times. The rearrangement uses TRBV3-1 and TRBJ2-1; D is perhaps TRBD2 (6 bases). There are 11 residues in the CDR3. CDR1 is LGHDT and CDR2 is YNNKEL in the germline V gene (reference sequence). Trimming removed 1 base from V and 12 bases from J, with 7 bases in between. CDR3 bases: TGTGCCAGCAGCCAAGGGGGAGGGCAGTTCTTC. Translation: CASSQGGGQFF.

This clonotype was counted many times. V is TRBV11-3 and J is TRBJ2-2, with D possibly being TRBD2 (7 bases). The CDR3 is 15 amino acids. Germline V CDR1 and CDR2: SGHNT, YENEEA. V shed 4 bases and J shed 4 bases, with 13 bases lying between them. In DNA, the CDR3 is TGTGCCAGCAGCTCACAACGGGGGGCCACCGGGGAGCTGTTTTTT. It translates to CASSSQRGATGELFF.

This clonotype was picked up many times. The rearrangement joins TRBV7-2 to TRBJ1-2, with 10 bases lining up with TRBD1. This CDR3 has 18 amino acids. V was clipped by 4 bases and J by 4 bases; unmatched bases: 15. Germline CDR1 reads SGHTA; CDR2 reads FQGNSA. CDR3 bases: TGTGCCAGCAGCTCCTCGACAGGGGGCGCAAGAAGGTTCTATGGCTACACCTTC. This encodes CASSSSTGGARRFYGYTF. Using reference TRBV7-2 and TRBJ1-2 for the parts outside the CDR3, the full variable domain is GAGVSQSPSNKVTEKGKDVELRCDPISGHTALYWYRQSLGQGLEFLIYFQGNSAPDKSGLPSDRFSAERTGGSVSTLTIQRTQQEDSAVYLCASSSSTGGARRFYGYTFGSGTRLTVV.

There are many counts of this clonotype. The chain is built from TRBV7-6 and TRBJ2-2; D unclear. CDR3 length equals 14 residues. The germline CDR1 and CDR2 sequences are SGHVS and FNYEAQ. With 6 bases removed from V and 1 base from J, the gap between germline ends came to 9 bases. The CDR3 sequence: CASRFDMNTGELFF. CDR3 sequence (DNA): TGTGCCAGCAGATTTGACATGAACACCGGGGAGCTGTTTTTT. Variable domain in full (rest from reference TRBV7-6 and TRBJ2-2): GAGVSQSPRYKVTKRGQDVALRCDPISGHVSLYWYRQALGQGPEFLTYFNYEAQQDKSGLPNDRFSAERPEGSISTLTIQRTEQRDSAMYRCASRFDMNTGELFFGEGSRLTVL.

There are many counts of this clonotype. One junction end disagrees with the germline gene, perhaps due to a read error. The V gene is TRBV27, the J gene TRBJ2-3; TRBD1 agrees at 9 bases. The CDR3 is 20 residues long. The V gene's germline CDR1 is MNHEY and CDR2 SMNVEV (reference sequence). The CDR3 sequence: CAGSPLRTGATLLSTDTQYF. The CDR3 DNA reads TGTGCCGGCAGCCCCCTTCGGACAGGGGCCACCCTCCTTAGCACAGATACGCAGTATTTT.

This clonotype was counted between two and nine times. V usage is TRBV5-1 and J usage is TRBJ1-6; possible D gene TRBD1, 6 bases. Trimming removed 4 bases from V and 6 bases from J, with 11 bases in between. Per germline, CDR1 SGHRS and CDR2 YFSETQ. This CDR3 is 14 amino acids long. CDR3 sequence: CASSSGQINSPLHF. The CDR3 DNA reads TGCGCCAGCAGCAGCGGACAGATTAATTCACCCCTCCACTTT.

V is TRBV5-1 and J is TRBJ2-2; 7 nucleotides line up with TRBD1. V was pared by 6 bases and J by 1 base, with 6 bases of the junction left unmatched. This CDR3 has 15 residues. CDR1 and CDR2 (germline): SGHRS, YFSETQ. The DNA for the CDR3 is TGCGCCAGCAAACCGGGACAGCAGAACACCGGGGAGCTGTTTTTT. Amino acids: CASKPGQQNTGELFF.

The genes are TRBV20-1 and TRBJ2-7, with D perhaps matching TRBD1 (6 bases). CDR1 and CDR2 (germline): DFQATT, SNEGSKA (reference sequence). V lost 5 bases, J lost 0 bases, and 11 bases lay in between. The CDR3 is 13 residues long. In nucleotides, the CDR3 is TGCAGTGCTGCTCTGACAGGCTCCTACGAGCAGTACTTC. Translation gives CSAALTGSYEQYF.

This clonotype occurred many times. The V call is TRBV6-5, the J call TRBJ1-2, with D perhaps matching TRBD1 (5 bases). With 2 bases removed from V and 0 bases from J, the gap between germline ends came to 19 bases. This CDR3 has 18 residues. CDR1 and CDR2 (germline): MNHEY, SVGAGI. CDR3 coding DNA: TGTGCCAGCAGTTACGCGGGGGGACCTGTCGGGGCTAACTATGGCTACACCTTC. It translates to CASSYAGGPVGANYGYTF.